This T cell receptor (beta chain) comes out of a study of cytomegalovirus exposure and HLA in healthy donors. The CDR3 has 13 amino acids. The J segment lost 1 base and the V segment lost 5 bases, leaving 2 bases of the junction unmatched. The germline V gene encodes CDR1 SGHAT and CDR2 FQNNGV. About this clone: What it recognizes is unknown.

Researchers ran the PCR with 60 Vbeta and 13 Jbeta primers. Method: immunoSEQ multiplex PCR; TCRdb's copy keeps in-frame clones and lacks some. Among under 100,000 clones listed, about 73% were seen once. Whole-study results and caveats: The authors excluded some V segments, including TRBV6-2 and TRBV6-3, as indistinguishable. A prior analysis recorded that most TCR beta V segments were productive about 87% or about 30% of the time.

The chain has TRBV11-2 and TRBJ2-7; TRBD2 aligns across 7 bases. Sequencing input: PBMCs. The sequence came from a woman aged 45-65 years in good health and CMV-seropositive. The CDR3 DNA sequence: TGTGCCAGCAGCATGGGACTATCCTACGAGCAGTACTTC. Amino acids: CASSMGLSYEQYF.